This TCR beta chain is drawn from a study of T-cell memory formation after mild COVID-19. In this sample, this clonotype turned up a few times. Its antigen is undetermined. TCRdb reanalysed the 5' RACE reads using MiXCR and keeps one entry per CDR3 protein. The table shows a few hundred thousand distinct CDR3 sequences, with roughly 21% occurring only once. General observations from the study: Shrinking CD4+ clones resided mostly in CM and EM, and CD8+ ones in EMRA.

In germline, CDR1 is LGHNA, CDR2 YSLEER. V lost 0 bases and J 3 bases, leaving 15 bases between the germline ends. The CDR3 length is 17 residues. This chain links TRBV4-3 with TRBJ2-1, with D unclear. This TCR came from an adult woman who had mild COVID-19 (a few samples of this study predate the infection). Cell type and time point are not known. The sequenced sample consisted of PBMCs or a T cell subset sorted from them (not recorded which). CDR3 region: CASSQERLRSGYNEQFF. The CDR3 bases are TGCGCCAGCAGCCAAGAGCGGCTGCGGTCCGGCTACAATGAGCAGTTCTTC.